The 3 T cell receptor beta chains below were found in one sample sequenced in a study of shared clonotypes between healthy human individuals. The assay was immunoSEQ multiplex PCR, and TCRdb's table has in-frame clones only and misses some. The data hold about 1.1 million clones, with approximately 75% observed a single time. The sequenced material came from memory CD4+ T cells from PBMCs. As to subset: CD45RA-negative fraction. These receptors were taken from a man aged 18 to 30 in good health. Some clones in this sample may be carry-over from other donors' samples.

This clone was picked up one time. The chain is built from TRBV28 and TRBJ2-7; D is possibly TRBD1 (6 bases). Trimming stripped 7 bases from V and 2 bases from J, with 12 bases between. The CDR3 is 13 residues long. CDR1 is MDHEN and CDR2 is SYDVKM in the germline V gene. Here the CDR3 reads CASTLDSPYEQYF. In DNA, the CDR3 is TGTGCCAGCACCCTGGACAGCCCCTACGAGCAGTACTTC. Full variable domain (outside the CDR3, taken from reference TRBV28 and TRBJ2-7): DVKVTQSSRYLVKRTGEKVFLECVQDMDHENMFWYRQDPGLGLRLIYFSYDVKMKEKGDIPEGYSVSREKKERFSLILESASTNQTSMYLCASTLDSPYEQYFGPGTRLTVT.

V usage is TRBV5-1 and J usage is TRBJ2-5; 9 bases are a match to TRBD1. V lost 4 bases and J lost 2; bases outside the gene matches: 6. Germline CDR1 reads SGHRS; CDR2 reads YFSETQ. CDR3 length equals 15 residues. Here the CDR3 reads CASSPDRGWQETQYF. CDR3 DNA sequence: TGCGCCAGCAGCCCCGACAGGGGGTGGCAAGAGACCCAGTACTTC.

This rearrangement joins TRBV7-9 to TRBJ2-7; D remains unclear. CDR3 length: 14 amino acids. Trimming stripped 3 bases from V and 1 base from J, with 10 bases between. Germline V gene data show CDR1 as SEHNR and CDR2 as FQNEAQ (reference sequence). CDR3 coding DNA: TGTGCCAGCAGCTTTTCCAGGTCATCCTACGAGCAGTACTTC. It specifies CASSFSRSSYEQYF.